Shown below are 28 T cell receptor beta chains from a single sample sequenced in a study of shared clonotypes between healthy human individuals. Repertoires were generated with immunoSEQ multiplex PCR, while TCRdb's copy carries only in-frame clones and drops some. Found here are 1,400,000 or so clones, 97% to 99% of them singletons; the top ten hold approximately 0.4%. The source material was naive CD4+ T cells sorted from blood. Subset defined: CD45RA+ positively selected. The receptors derive from a man younger than 45 in good health.

This sequence joins TRBV5-5 and TRBJ1-2; D may be TRBD1 (5 bases). The V gene lost 4 bases and the J gene lost 6 bases, with 22 bases spanning the gap. The CDR3 has 16 amino acids. The germline CDR1 and CDR2 sequences are SGHKS and YYEKEE (reference sequence). CDR3 sequence: CASSLTPVDRANGYTF. DNA of the CDR3: TGTGCCAGCAGCCTAACCCCCGTCGACAGAGCTAATGGCTACACCTTC. Looking up the rest from reference TRBV5-5 and TRBJ1-2 gives the full variable domain: DAGVTQSPTHLIKTRGQQVTLRCSPISGHKSVSWYQQVLGQGPQFIFQYYEKEERGRGNFPDRFSARQFPNYSSELNVNALLLGDSALYLCASSLTPVDRANGYTFGSGTRLTVV.

The chain combines TRBV7-9 with TRBJ2-1; no reliable D call. V was trimmed by 5 bases and J by 0 bases, leaving 20 bases between them. Germline CDR1 and CDR2: SEHNR and FQNEAQ (reference sequence). The CDR3 spans 18 residues. This chain's CDR3 is CASSPDPPGGPSYNEQFF. For the CDR3, the DNA is TGTGCCAGCAGCCCAGACCCCCCGGGCGGACCCTCCTACAATGAGCAGTTCTTC.

V and J are TRBV28 and TRBJ2-5; the D is unclear. The CDR3 spans 10 residues. V lost 2 bases, J lost 7 bases, and 2 bases lay in between. From germline, CDR1 is MDHEN and CDR2 SYDVKM. The CDR3 spells CASSLGTQYF. The CDR3 coding sequence is TGTGCCAGCAGTTTAGGGACCCAGTACTTC.

This rearrangement joins TRBV9 to TRBJ2-7; D not resolved. Deletions cut 3 bases from V and 0 bases from J, with 10 bases between. CDR1 is SGDLS and CDR2 is YYNGEE in the germline V gene. The CDR3 sequence is 14 residues long. DNA for the CDR3: TGTGCCAGCAGCGGGAACCCCGCCTCCTACGAGCAGTACTTC. Its protein product is CASSGNPASYEQYF.

The chain employs TRBV19 and TRBJ2-7, with D tentatively TRBD1 or TRBD2 (7 bases each). The CDR3 has 14 amino acids. From germline, CDR1 is LNHDA and CDR2 SQIVND (reference sequence). V was shortened by 4 bases and J by 5 bases, with 15 bases between the two germline ends. CDR3 coding DNA: TGTGCCAGTAGTAAAGCGGGACAGACAAACGAGCAGTACTTC. Protein product: CASSKAGQTNEQYF.

V gene TRBV15 combines with J gene TRBJ2-7; D is uncertain. The CDR3 has 17 residues. Germline V gene sequence: CDR1 LNHNV, CDR2 YYDKDF (reference sequence). V shed 3 bases and J shed 1 base, with 19 bases lying between them. The CDR3 coding sequence is TGTGCCACCAGCAGGGATTTACGGGCAGGAAGATCCTACGAGCAGTACTTC. Translating gives CATSRDLRAGRSYEQYF.

This sequence joins TRBV2 and TRBJ1-2, with D possibly being TRBD1 (5 bases). The CDR3 consists of 17 residues. V dropped 6 bases and J dropped 4 bases, with 24 bases sitting between them. Germline V gives CDR1 SNHLY, CDR2 FYNNEI. The CDR3 is CASRGGLQATDPYGYTF. The DNA of the CDR3 is TGTGCCAGCAGGGGAGGACTACAGGCCACCGACCCCTATGGCTACACCTTC.

This CDR3 reads CASSREKIGTASNTGELFF. CDR3 DNA: TGCGCCAGCAGCCGAGAGAAGATTGGGACAGCATCGAACACCGGGGAGCTGTTTTTT. The rearrangement links TRBV4-1 to TRBJ2-2, with 7 bases aligning to TRBD1. CDR3 length: 19 amino acids. The germline V gene has CDR1 MGHRA and CDR2 YSYEKL. J lost 0 bases, V lost 4 bases, and 14 bases had no gene match.

J is TRBJ1-3 and V is TRBV2, with D hard to call. This CDR3 region has 12 residues. The germline V and J ends were trimmed by 3 bases and 4 bases, with 4 bases remaining between them. Germline loops: CDR1 SNHLY, CDR2 FYNNEI. CDR3 coding DNA: TGTGCCAGCAGTGATCCCGGAAACACCATATATTTT. Its translation is CASSDPGNTIYF.

J is TRBJ1-5 and V is TRBV28; D remains ambiguous. This CDR3 has 15 amino acids. The V gene's germline CDR1 is MDHEN and CDR2 SYDVKM. V was clipped by 0 bases and J by 4 bases, with 10 bases between them. Here the CDR3 DNA reads TGTGCCAGCAGTTTATGGGAACACGGGAATCAGCCCCAGCATTTT. It codes for CASSLWEHGNQPQHF.

The chain is built from TRBV29-1 and TRBJ2-5; weak D call: TRBD1 (5 bases). The V and J ends lost 5 bases and 4 bases respectively, with 11 bases between them. Germline CDR1 reads SQVTM; CDR2 reads ANQGSEA. This CDR3 spans 12 amino acids. The CDR3 DNA sequence: TGCAGCGTTACAACGGACACAGAGACCCAGTACTTC. Residues: CSVTTDTETQYF.

The V and J genes are TRBV18 and TRBJ2-1, with 9 positions matching TRBD2. The V gene end was trimmed by 2 bases and the J gene end by 6 bases; junction bases not matched to a gene: 8. From germline, CDR1 is KGHSH and CDR2 LQKENI. The CDR3 is 16 amino acids. Here the CDR3 reads CASSPELAGLSNEQFF. For the CDR3, the DNA is TGTGCCAGCTCACCAGAGCTAGCGGGATTGTCCAATGAGCAGTTCTTC.

The chain has TRBV25-1 and TRBJ2-5; D tentatively reads TRBD1 or TRBD2 (5 bases each). CDR1 and CDR2 (germline): MGHDK, SYGVNS. V was shortened by 4 bases and J by 5 bases, with 11 bases between the two germline ends. This CDR3 region has 13 residues. CDR3 nucleotides: TGTGCCAGCAGTGTTCCGGGGACGGAGACCCAGTACTTC. This encodes CASSVPGTETQYF.

Concerning this clone itself: Other DNA sequences of this sample code for an identical CDR3. This chain links TRBV18 with TRBJ1-2; a weak D match, TRBD1 (6 bases). The germline V and J ends were trimmed by 0 bases and 6 bases, with 11 bases remaining between them. The CDR3 spans 14 residues. The germline V gene encodes CDR1 KGHSH and CDR2 LQKENI. CDR3 coding DNA: TGTGCCAGCTCACCACCGGGGCAGGGGCATGGCTACACCTTC. Its protein product is CASSPPGQGHGYTF.

The chain has TRBV7-9 and TRBJ2-2; D perhaps matches TRBD1 (6 bases). Per the germline V gene, CDR1 is SEHNR and CDR2 is FQNEAQ (reference sequence). Trimming cost V 4 bases and J 4 bases, with 16 bases left between them. The length of the CDR3 is 16 residues. The CDR3 DNA is TGTGCCAGCAGCTCACCCATGGGGGCGGGCACCGGGGAGCTGTTTTTT. It yields the protein CASSSPMGAGTGELFF.

A note on this clone: The same CDR3 arises from other DNA sequences in this sample as well. The rearrangement joins TRBV6-1 to TRBJ2-7; weak D call: TRBD1 (5 bases). Trimming took 0 bases from V and 7 from J, leaving 7 bases between them. Germline values: CDR1 MNHNS, CDR2 SASEGT. The CDR3 consists of 12 residues. The CDR3 region has the DNA TGTGCCAGCAGTGAAGCGGGGCGGGAGCAGTACTTC. Amino acid sequence: CASSEAGREQYF.

The chain employs TRBV5-1 and TRBJ2-1; D unclear. The length of the CDR3 is 17 residues. The V end was cut by 5 bases, the J end by 0 bases, with 18 bases between. Per germline, CDR1 SGHRS and CDR2 YFSETQ. This CDR3 is CASSRAPESASYNEQFF. The CDR3 DNA follows: TGCGCCAGCAGTAGGGCCCCTGAGTCCGCCTCCTACAATGAGCAGTTCTTC.

The CDR3 bases are TGCGCCAGCAGCGTCAGACAGGGGGCGGGCGAAAAACTGTTTTTT. Protein: CASSVRQGAGEKLFF. The chain joins TRBV5-1 to TRBJ1-4; 10 bases map to TRBD1. V shed 4 bases, J shed 8 bases, and the junction held 8 bases outside the gene matches. Germline V lookup: CDR1 SGHRS, CDR2 YFSETQ. This CDR3 is built from 15 residues. Full variable domain (outside the CDR3, taken from reference TRBV5-1 and TRBJ1-4): KAGVTQTPRYLIKTRGQQVTLSCSPISGHRSVSWYQQTPGQGLQFLFEYFSETQRNKGNFPGRFSGRQFSNSRSEMNVSTLELGDSALYLCASSVRQGAGEKLFFGSGTQLSVL.

The chain joins TRBV5-4 to TRBJ2-1; 7 bases are a match to TRBD1. Trimming cost V 3 bases and J 7 bases; bases outside gene matches: 4. Germline CDR1 SGHNT, CDR2 YYREEE (reference sequence). The CDR3 extends over 13 amino acids. CDR3 sequence reads: CASSSTGHNEQFF. The CDR3 nucleotides are TGTGCCAGCAGCTCGACAGGGCATAATGAGCAGTTCTTC.

The gene calls are TRBV4-1 and TRBJ2-7; tentative D call: TRBD2 (5 bases). V gave up 0 bases and J gave up 3 bases, with 15 bases separating them. Germline-derived CDR1 and CDR2 are MGHRA and YSYEKL. The CDR3 sequence is 16 residues long. The CDR3 nucleotides are TGCGCCAGCAGCCAAGATCTGCTTACGGGAAACTACGAGCAGTACTTC. Translation gives CASSQDLLTGNYEQYF.

In DNA form, the CDR3 reads TGTGCCAGTAGTATAGGACAGGGAGTAGGTGAGCAGTTCTTC. This sequence encodes CASSIGQGVGEQFF. V is TRBV19 and J is TRBJ2-1; TRBD1 matches 7 bases. The CDR3 sequence is 14 residues long. The V gene's germline CDR1 is LNHDA and CDR2 SQIVND (reference sequence). Trimming cost V 1 base and J 9 bases; bases outside gene matches: 6.

The chain is built from TRBV7-8 and TRBJ2-7, with a weak D call TRBD2 (6 bases). Germline V gene data show CDR1 as SGHVS and CDR2 as FQNEAQ. The CDR3 covers 15 residues. V shed 4 bases and J shed 4 bases, with 17 bases lying between them. Written as DNA, the CDR3 is TGTGCCAGCAGCTACCGGGACTCCCGGCCGTACGAGCAGTACTTC. This gives the protein CASSYRDSRPYEQYF.

Worth noting for this clone: The sample carries other DNA sequences with the same CDR3. The J gene is TRBJ1-2, the V gene TRBV20-1, with D possibly TRBD1 on 6 matching bases. The germline gives CDR1 DFQATT, CDR2 SNEGSKA (reference sequence). The CDR3 contains 11 residues. Trimming shortened V by 3 bases and J by 4 bases, and 6 bases separated the two germline ends. The CDR3 loop reads CSARTGYGYTF. For the CDR3, the DNA is TGCAGTGCTAGGACAGGCTATGGCTACACCTTC.

The chain carries TRBV5-1 and TRBJ2-3, with TRBD2 matching over 15 bases. The CDR3 runs to 19 residues. CDR1 and CDR2 from the germline V gene are SGHRS and YFSETQ. The V and J ends lost 3 bases and 2 bases, in that order; junction bases with no gene match: 10. The CDR3 protein is CASSSGLAGGQPYTDTQYF. CDR3 coding DNA: TGCGCCAGCAGCTCGGGACTAGCGGGAGGACAGCCCTACACAGATACGCAGTATTTT.

The chain is built from TRBV18 and TRBJ2-3; 10 nucleotides match TRBD2. The J segment lost 0 bases and the V segment lost 2 bases, leaving 5 bases of the junction unmatched. The CDR3 runs 17 residues. Germline loops: CDR1 KGHSH, CDR2 LQKENI. The CDR3 protein is CASSPIASGSSTDTQYF. The CDR3 bases are TGTGCCAGCTCACCAATTGCTAGCGGGAGTAGCACAGATACGCAGTATTTT.

The rearrangement joins TRBV28 to TRBJ2-3, with D uncertain. The germline CDR1 and CDR2 sequences are MDHEN and SYDVKM. Between the trimmed V and J ends, which lost 2 bases and 5 bases, there was a span of 14 bases. This CDR3 has 15 amino acids. The CDR3 DNA reads TGTGCCAGCAGTTTACGGGCTGTCTTGGGAGATACGCAGTATTTT. As protein: CASSLRAVLGDTQYF.

This clone was detected only once. This chain joins TRBV6-5 and TRBJ2-3, with 7 positions matching TRBD1. V shed 5 bases, J shed 7 bases, and the junction held 12 bases outside the gene matches. This CDR3 contains 15 residues. Per the germline V gene, CDR1 is MNHEY and CDR2 is SVGAGI. The DNA of the CDR3 is TGTGCCAGCAGTATTCGCCGGGACAGCCTTTATACGCAGTATTTT. Amino acids: CASSIRRDSLYTQYF.

The CDR3 spells CSVAPSGSGYTF. Written as DNA, the CDR3 is TGCAGCGTCGCCCCATCAGGGTCTGGCTACACCTTC. The chain employs TRBV29-1 and TRBJ1-2; possible D gene TRBD1, 5 bases. Trimming left V 6 bases short and J 7 bases short, with 15 bases between. CDR3 size: 12 residues. Germline CDR1 and CDR2: SQVTM and ANQGSEA. The entire variable domain, with the rest obtained from reference TRBV29-1 and TRBJ1-2, is as follows: SAVISQKPSRDICQRGTSLTIQCQVDSQVTMMFWYRQQPGQSLTLIATANQGSEATYESGFVIDKFPISRPNLTFSTLTVSNMSPEDSSIYLCSVAPSGSGYTFGSGTRLTVV.